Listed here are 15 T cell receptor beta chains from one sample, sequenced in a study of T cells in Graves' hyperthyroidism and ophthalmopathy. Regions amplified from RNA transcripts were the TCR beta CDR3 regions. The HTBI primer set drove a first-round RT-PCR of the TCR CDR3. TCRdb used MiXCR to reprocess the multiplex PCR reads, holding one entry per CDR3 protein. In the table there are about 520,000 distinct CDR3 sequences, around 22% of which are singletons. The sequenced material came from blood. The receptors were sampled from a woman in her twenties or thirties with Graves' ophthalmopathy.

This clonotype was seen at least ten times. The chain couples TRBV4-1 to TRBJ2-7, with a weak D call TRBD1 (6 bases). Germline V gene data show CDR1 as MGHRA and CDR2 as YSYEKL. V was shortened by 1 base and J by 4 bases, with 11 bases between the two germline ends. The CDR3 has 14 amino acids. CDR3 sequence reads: CASSQAPTGYEQYF. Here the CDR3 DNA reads TGCGCCAGCAGCCAAGCCCCGACAGGTTACGAGCAGTACTTC.

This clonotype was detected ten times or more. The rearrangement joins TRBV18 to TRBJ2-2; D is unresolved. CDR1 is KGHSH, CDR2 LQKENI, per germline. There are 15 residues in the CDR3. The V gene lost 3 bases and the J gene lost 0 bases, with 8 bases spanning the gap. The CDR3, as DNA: TGTGCCAGCTCACCCACAGCTTCGAACACCGGGGAGCTGTTTTTT. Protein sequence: CASSPTASNTGELFF. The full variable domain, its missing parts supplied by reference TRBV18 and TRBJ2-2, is NAGVMQNPRHLVRRRGQEARLRCSPMKGHSHVYWYRQLPEEGLKFMVYLQKENIIDESGMPKERFSAEFPKEGPSILRIQQVVRGDSAAYFCASSPTASNTGELFFGEGSRLTVL.

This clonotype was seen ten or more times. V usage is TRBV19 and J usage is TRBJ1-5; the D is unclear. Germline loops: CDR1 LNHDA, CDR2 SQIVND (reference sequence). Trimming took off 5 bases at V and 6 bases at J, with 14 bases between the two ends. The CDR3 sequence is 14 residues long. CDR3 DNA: TGTGCCAGTAGTCTCCCACGGGGTGGTCAGCCCCAGCATTTT. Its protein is CASSLPRGGQPQHF.

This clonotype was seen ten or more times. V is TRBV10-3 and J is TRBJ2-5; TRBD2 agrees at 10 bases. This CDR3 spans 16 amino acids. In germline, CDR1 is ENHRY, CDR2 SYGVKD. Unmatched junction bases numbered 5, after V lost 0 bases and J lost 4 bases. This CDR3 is CAISESKRGGGETQYF. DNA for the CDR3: TGTGCCATCAGTGAGTCGAAGCGGGGGGGCGGAGAGACCCAGTACTTC.

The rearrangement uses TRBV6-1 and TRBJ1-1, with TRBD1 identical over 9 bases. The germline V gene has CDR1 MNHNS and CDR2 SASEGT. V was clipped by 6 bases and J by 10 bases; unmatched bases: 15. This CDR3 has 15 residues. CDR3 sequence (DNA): TGTGCCAGCAGCACGGACCAGACAGGGGGGCGGGGAGCTTTCTTT. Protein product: CASSTDQTGGRGAFF.

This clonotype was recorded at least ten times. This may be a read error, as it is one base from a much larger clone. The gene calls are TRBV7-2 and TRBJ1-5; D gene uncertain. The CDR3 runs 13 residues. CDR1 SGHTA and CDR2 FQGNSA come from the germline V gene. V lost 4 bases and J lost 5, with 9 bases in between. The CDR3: CASSSTNDQPQHF. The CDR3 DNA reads TGTGCCAGCAGCTCAACCAACGATCAGCCCCAGCATTTT.

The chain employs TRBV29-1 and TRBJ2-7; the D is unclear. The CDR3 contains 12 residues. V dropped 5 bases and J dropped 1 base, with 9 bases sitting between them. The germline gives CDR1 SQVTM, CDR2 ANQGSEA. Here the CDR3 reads CSVQHTSYEQYF. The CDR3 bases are TGCAGCGTTCAGCACACTTCCTACGAGCAGTACTTC.

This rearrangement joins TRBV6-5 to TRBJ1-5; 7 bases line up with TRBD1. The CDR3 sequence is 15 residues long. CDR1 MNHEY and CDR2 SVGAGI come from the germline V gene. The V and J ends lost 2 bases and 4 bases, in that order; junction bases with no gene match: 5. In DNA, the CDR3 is TGTGCCAGCAGTTACGCACAGGGGTTTAATCAGCCCCAGCATTTT. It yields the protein CASSYAQGFNQPQHF.

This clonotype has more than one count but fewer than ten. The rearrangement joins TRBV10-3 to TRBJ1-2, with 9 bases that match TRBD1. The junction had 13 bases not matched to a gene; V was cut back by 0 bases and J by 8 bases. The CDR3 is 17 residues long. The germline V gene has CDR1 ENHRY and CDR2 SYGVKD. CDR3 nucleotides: TGTGCCATCAGTGAGTCGACTCTCGGGACAGGGAATGGGGGCTACACCTTC. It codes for CAISESTLGTGNGGYTF.

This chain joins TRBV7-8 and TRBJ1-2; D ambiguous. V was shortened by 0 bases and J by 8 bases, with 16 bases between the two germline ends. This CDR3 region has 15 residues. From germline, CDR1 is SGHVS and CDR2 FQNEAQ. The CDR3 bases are TGTGCCAGCAGCTTAGCGTCCTCAACCCAGAGGGGCTACACCTTC. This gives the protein CASSLASSTQRGYTF.

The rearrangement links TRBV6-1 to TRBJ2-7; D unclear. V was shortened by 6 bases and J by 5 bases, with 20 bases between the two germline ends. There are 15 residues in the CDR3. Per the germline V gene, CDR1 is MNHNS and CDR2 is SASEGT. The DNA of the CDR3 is TGTGCCAGCAGCTCGTATTCGCAGGTTGGCCACGAGCAGTACTTC. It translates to CASSSYSQVGHEQYF.

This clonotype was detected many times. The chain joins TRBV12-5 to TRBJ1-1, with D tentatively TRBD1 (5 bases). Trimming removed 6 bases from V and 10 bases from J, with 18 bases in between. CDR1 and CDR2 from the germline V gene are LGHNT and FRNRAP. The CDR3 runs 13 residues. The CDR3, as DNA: TGTGCTAGTGGGCTCACCCTTCAGGGAGGAGCTTTCTTT. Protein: CASGLTLQGGAFF.

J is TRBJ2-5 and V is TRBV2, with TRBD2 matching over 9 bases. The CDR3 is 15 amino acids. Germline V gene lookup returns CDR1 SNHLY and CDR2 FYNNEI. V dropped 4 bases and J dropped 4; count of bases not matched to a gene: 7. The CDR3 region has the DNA TGTGCCAGCAGTGGGTTAGCGGGAGAAGGAGAGACCCAGTACTTC. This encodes CASSGLAGEGETQYF.

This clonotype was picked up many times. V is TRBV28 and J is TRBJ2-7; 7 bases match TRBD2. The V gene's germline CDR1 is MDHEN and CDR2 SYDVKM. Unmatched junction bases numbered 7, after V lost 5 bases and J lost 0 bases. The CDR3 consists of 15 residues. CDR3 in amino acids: CASSPAGKSSYEQYF. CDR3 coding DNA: TGTGCCAGCAGTCCAGCGGGAAAGTCCTCCTACGAGCAGTACTTC.

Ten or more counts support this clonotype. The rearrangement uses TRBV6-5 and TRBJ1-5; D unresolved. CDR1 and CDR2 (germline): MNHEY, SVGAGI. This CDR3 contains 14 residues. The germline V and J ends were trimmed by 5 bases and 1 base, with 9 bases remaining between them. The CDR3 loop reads CASSPDRSNQPQHF. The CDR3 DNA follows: TGTGCCAGCAGTCCGGACCGAAGCAATCAGCCCCAGCATTTT.